The TCR beta chain under discussion was sequenced for a study of blood T cell repertoires in COVID-19. In this sample, this clone turned up once. CDR1 and CDR2 (germline): MDHEN, SYDVKM. With 6 bases clipped from V and 1 base from J, the junction kept 3 bases outside the gene matches. The CDR3 contains 14 residues. Profiled with immunoSEQ multiplex PCR; TCRdb holds only in-frame clones, not every one. The table lists more than 200,000 clones, roughly 82% of them singletons, with 4% to 6% in the top ten. V and J are TRBV28 and TRBJ2-3, with 8 nucleotides matching TRBD1. The sample consisted of peripheral blood. The TCR was taken from a woman aged 80 or older with active or convalescent COVID-19. The CDR3 region is CASRLTGGTDTQYF. In DNA, the CDR3 is TGTGCCAGCAGGCTGACAGGGGGCACAGATACGCAGTATTTT.